The clone carrying this T cell receptor (beta chain) has a single count. The ends were cut back, 4 bases at V and 3 bases at J, with 14 bases in the middle. The CDR3 totals 14 residues. Per germline, CDR1 SGHRS and CDR2 YFSETQ. This entry belongs to a study of blood T cell repertoires in COVID-19. Data came from immunoSEQ multiplex PCR; TCRdb stores just in-frame clones and leaves some out. The repertoire holds more than 200,000 clones, just under 85% seen once, with about 10% in the top ten. The origin of this receptor is a man of 80 years or more with acute or convalescent COVID-19. The sequenced sample consisted of peripheral blood. This chain uses TRBV5-1 with TRBJ2-7; perhaps TRBD2 as D (5 bases). CDR3 DNA sequence: TGCGCCAGCAGCGTACGCCGGGGATACTACGAGCAGTACTTC. Its protein is CASSVRRGYYEQYF.